The T cell receptor beta chain under discussion was sequenced for a study of blood T cells in healthy people across ages. Broader study findings: Fewer expanded clones and more diversity marked long-lived versus aged donors.

At least ten counts were recorded for this clonotype. Its matching antigen is unknown. Primers used in a second PCR of about 6 to 11 cycles were a sample-barcoded 5' primer and a J-beta primer mix. TCRdb re-called the 5' RACE reads through MiXCR, storing one row per CDR3 protein. The table records around 1.7 million distinct CDR3 sequences, over 25% of them present only once. It was roughly 10 milliliters of peripheral blood that were drawn from each donor. The sample taken for sequencing was blood. This TCR was recovered from a woman aged 30 to 39 in good health.

The CDR3 bases are TGTGCCAGCAGTTCCTTTGCGGGATCGGGCAATGAGCAGTTCTTC. Encoded protein: CASSSFAGSGNEQFF. V and J are TRBV12-3 or TRBV12-4 and TRBJ2-1; TRBD2 might be the D (6 bases). The CDR3 runs to 15 residues. Trimming left V 4 bases short and J 6 bases short, with 16 bases between.